Listed here are 2 T cell receptor beta chains from one sample, sequenced in a study of post-analysis software for immune sequencing data. Their specific antigens are unknown. Study results and caveats: The study found TRBV5-6, TRBV5-1 and TRBV20-1 among a handful of TRBV segments more frequent in patients than controls.

Unique molecular identifiers tagged the TCR beta cDNA libraries. TCRdb re-called the PCR reads through MiXCR, storing one row per CDR3 protein. The sample consists of under 200,000 distinct CDR3 sequences, roughly 30% of them appearing once. Sequencing was performed on blood. The receptors were gathered from a girl under 18 with multiple sclerosis.

The table lists this clonotype with many counts. V gene TRBV11-2 combines with J gene TRBJ2-7; D may match TRBD1 or TRBD2 (7 bases each). CDR1 SGHAT and CDR2 FQNNGV come from the germline V gene. The CDR3 consists of 17 residues. The germline V and J ends were trimmed by 3 bases and 0 bases, with 18 bases remaining between them. The CDR3 sequence is CASSLLPRGGISYEQYF. CDR3 nucleotides: TGTGCCAGCAGCTTGCTGCCCAGGGGGGGTATCTCCTACGAGCAGTACTTC.

This chain connects TRBV3-1 to TRBJ2-1; 7 positions agree with TRBD1. This CDR3 has 14 amino acids. J was trimmed by 6 bases and V by 4 bases; bases with no gene match: 6. The V gene's germline CDR1 is LGHDT and CDR2 YNNKEL (reference sequence). CDR3 loop: CASSPIQGSNEQFF. In DNA form, the CDR3 reads TGTGCCAGCAGCCCTATACAGGGGTCCAATGAGCAGTTCTTC.